The 13 T cell receptor beta chains presented below share a single source sample, sequenced in a study of blood T cells in healthy people across ages. The use of a sample-barcoded 5' primer and a J-beta primer mix characterized a second PCR of roughly 6 to 11 cycles. Using its own MiXCR run on the 5' RACE reads, TCRdb lists one record per CDR3 protein. The sample includes over 500,000 distinct CDR3 sequences, about 27% of them seen just once. The sample was also linked to a second study, of T cells of mothers and their children.

What was sequenced was blood. The receptors derive from a boy aged 2-9 years in good health.

This chain uses TRBV12-3 or TRBV12-4 with TRBJ2-5; D is perhaps TRBD2 (5 bases). V was shortened by 4 bases and J by 5 bases, with 17 bases between the two germline ends. This CDR3 is 15 amino acids long. The CDR3 DNA reads TGTGCCAGCAGTTCCGAGGGCTTTTTGGGGGAGACCCAGTACTTC. This translates into CASSSEGFLGETQYF.

The table lists this clonotype with a few counts. This chain connects TRBV7-2 to TRBJ2-3; no reliable D call. The germline CDR1 and CDR2 sequences are SGHTA and FQGNSA. The CDR3 has 12 residues. The V end lost 5 bases, the J end lost 10 bases, and 13 bases lay between the germline ends. CDR3 residues: CASSPPINPQYF. The CDR3 nucleotides read TGTGCCAGCAGCCCTCCGATCAATCCGCAGTATTTT.

In this sample, this clonotype turned up a few times. This rearrangement joins TRBV20-1 to TRBJ1-1; 12 bases are a match to TRBD1. The CDR3 consists of 20 residues. Per germline, CDR1 DFQATT and CDR2 SNEGSKA (reference sequence). V lost 6 bases to trimming and J lost 1 base; unmatched junction nucleotides: 21. The CDR3 sequence: CSAARRPLGQGAFRNTEAFF. The CDR3 nucleotides are TGCAGTGCGGCGAGGCGGCCTTTGGGACAGGGGGCTTTCAGGAACACTGAAGCTTTCTTT.

The chain combines TRBV5-1 with TRBJ2-1; 14 bases map to TRBD2. The germline CDR1 and CDR2 sequences are SGHRS and YFSETQ. The V segment lost 2 bases and the J segment 5 bases; nucleotides outside the gene matches: 3. The CDR3 length is 16 residues. In DNA form, the CDR3 reads TGCGCCAGCAGCTTCTTGGGACTAGCGGGGGACAATGAGCAGTTCTTC. It yields the protein CASSFLGLAGDNEQFF. Full variable domain (remainder filled in from reference TRBV5-1 and TRBJ2-1): KAGVTQTPRYLIKTRGQQVTLSCSPISGHRSVSWYQQTPGQGLQFLFEYFSETQRNKGNFPGRFSGRQFSNSRSEMNVSTLELGDSALYLCASSFLGLAGDNEQFFGPGTRLTVL.

The rearrangement uses TRBV4-3 and TRBJ1-5; no reliable D call. V dropped 0 bases and J dropped 0 bases, with 6 bases sitting between them. There are 15 residues in the CDR3. The germline V gene encodes CDR1 LGHNA and CDR2 YSLEER. CDR3 nucleotides: TGCGCCAGCAGCCAAGATACGGATAGCAATCAGCCCCAGCATTTT. This encodes CASSQDTDSNQPQHF.

The count of this clonotype is one. The chain has TRBV6-1 and TRBJ2-6; D not certain. This CDR3 has 18 amino acids. V gave up 2 bases and J gave up 1 base, with 15 bases separating them. Germline V gives CDR1 MNHNS, CDR2 SASEGT. CDR3 in DNA: TGTGCCAGCAGTGAAAGGGATCCTTGGTATTCTGGGGCCAACGTCCTGACTTTC. Amino acid sequence: CASSERDPWYSGANVLTF.

The chain carries TRBV10-3 and TRBJ1-2, with D possibly being TRBD1 (5 bases). Trimming left V 4 bases short and J 0 bases short, with 9 bases between. Germline CDR1 reads ENHRY; CDR2 reads SYGVKD. CDR3 length: 14 residues. The CDR3 nucleotides read TGTGCCATCAGTGGTTCGACAGCTAACTATGGCTACACCTTC. Protein sequence: CAISGSTANYGYTF.

V gene TRBV4-3 combines with J gene TRBJ2-4; tentative D call: TRBD1 (5 bases). The CDR3 is 16 residues long. Germline CDR1 reads LGHNA; CDR2 reads YSLEER. V was cut by 0 bases and J by 0 bases, with 9 bases left in between. The CDR3 DNA sequence: TGCGCCAGCAGCCAAGATTACAGGCTAGCCAAAAACATTCAGTACTTC. As protein: CASSQDYRLAKNIQYF.

The V gene is TRBV7-8, the J gene TRBJ2-7; 10 nucleotides match TRBD2. Germline V lookup: CDR1 SGHVS, CDR2 FQNEAQ. The length of the CDR3 is 19 residues. After removal of 5 bases from V and 4 bases from J, the junction contained 20 bases not matched to a gene. CDR3 coding DNA: TGTGCCAGCAGCCCCGCCGGGGGGGTCCTAGCGGGGGCTTTATACGAGCAGTACTTC. It is translated as CASSPAGGVLAGALYEQYF.

The chain recombines TRBV11-2 with TRBJ2-4, with 14 nucleotides matching TRBD2. Germline CDR1 is SGHAT and CDR2 is FQNNGV. The CDR3 is 15 residues long. J was trimmed by 6 bases and V by 6 bases; bases with no gene match: 4. The DNA of the CDR3 is TGTGCCAGCAGGGGACTAGCGGGAGAGCTAAACATTCAGTACTTC. Translation gives CASRGLAGELNIQYF.

The gene calls are TRBV19 and TRBJ1-5, with a weak D call TRBD1 (5 bases). Trimming pared 6 bases from V and 0 bases from J, leaving 15 bases between. The V gene's germline CDR1 is LNHDA and CDR2 SQIVND (reference sequence). The CDR3 contains 16 residues. CDR3 nucleotides: TGTGCCAGTAGCCGTCGGGGCGGGAATAGCAATCAGCCCCAGCATTTT. Its translation: CASSRRGGNSNQPQHF.

The chain employs TRBV27 and TRBJ2-5; 9 bases map to TRBD2. V trimming: 6 bases; J trimming: 5 bases; junction bases outside the gene matches: 10. CDR1 is MNHEY, CDR2 SMNVEV, per germline (reference sequence). The CDR3 runs to 15 residues. The CDR3 region has the DNA TGTGCCAGCAGCCCGTCGATTAGCGGGAGTGAGACCCAGTACTTC. Translating gives CASSPSISGSETQYF.

V gene TRBV11-2 combines with J gene TRBJ2-6; 9 positions agree with TRBD1. Germline-derived CDR1 and CDR2 are SGHAT and FQNNGV. The CDR3 runs to 17 residues. The V and J ends lost 3 bases and 4 bases, in that order; junction bases with no gene match: 7. CDR3 sequence reads: CASSFYGTGSGANVLTF. CDR3 nucleotide sequence: TGTGCCAGCAGCTTTTATGGGACAGGGTCCGGGGCCAACGTCCTGACTTTC.